Given below is one T cell receptor (beta chain) in context. Its antigen is unknown. This sample was taken from a study of blood T cells in healthy people across ages. The germline gives CDR1 LNHNV, CDR2 YYDKDF (reference sequence). V lost 5 bases and J 4 bases, leaving 14 bases between the germline ends. The CDR3 totals 15 residues. A second PCR of 7 to 11 cycles used a sample-barcoded 5' primer and a J-beta primer mix. One entry per CDR3 protein, called by TCRdb with MiXCR from the 5' RACE reads. The table records more than 550,000 distinct CDR3 sequences, 22% of them present only once. The study's findings and limits: Long-lived donors exceeded aged donors in naive CD4+ cells and diversity.

V is TRBV15 and J is TRBJ1-4, with D perhaps TRBD1 (6 bases). The specimen was blood. The receptor comes from a man between 65 and 80 years old in good health. The CDR3 bases are TGTGCCACCAGCGAGGGGGGCGCCGGTAATGAAAAACTGTTTTTT. As protein: CATSEGGAGNEKLFF.